These 12 T cell receptor beta chains came from one sample sequenced in a study of Graves' ophthalmopathy and Graves' hyperthyroidism. Amplification of the TCR beta CDR3 regions used RNA transcripts (as template). Second-round multiplex PCR followed a first-round RT-PCR using HTBI primers. TCRdb called the multiplex PCR reads again in MiXCR, with one record for every CDR3 protein. The data contain approximately 1.2 million distinct CDR3 sequences, about 40% of them singletons. The sample consisted of peripheral blood or thyroid tissue (not recorded which). The receptors were sampled from an adult man with Graves' hyperthyroidism.

The gene calls are TRBV7-3 and TRBJ2-5; perhaps TRBD1 as D (7 bases). This CDR3 region has 15 residues. V lost 3 bases, J lost 2 bases, and 13 bases lay in between. Germline V gives CDR1 SGHTA, CDR2 FQGTGA. CDR3 loop: CASSFGSGGQETQYF. The CDR3 nucleotides are TGTGCCAGCAGCTTCGGATCAGGGGGGCAAGAGACCCAGTACTTC.

CDR3 amino acids: CAIGQGSAEQYF. The DNA of the CDR3 is TGCGCCATAGGACAGGGGTCCGCCGAGCAGTACTTC. This rearrangement joins TRBV10-1 to TRBJ2-7, with 9 bases fitting TRBD1. Germline V lookup: CDR1 WNHNN, CDR2 SYGVQD (reference sequence). The CDR3 runs to 12 residues. V lost 10 bases to trimming and J lost 6 bases; unmatched junction nucleotides: 7.

Comments on this clonotype: Possible read error: a much larger clone is one base away. The chain joins TRBV5-1 to TRBJ2-5; TRBD2 matches 13 bases. The CDR3 runs to 15 residues. Germline V gene sequence: CDR1 SGHRS, CDR2 YFSETQ. The DNA for the CDR3 is TGTGCCAGCAGCTTTGGGACTAGCGGGATGGTGACCCAGTACTTC. Amino acids: CASSFGTSGMVTQYF.

This clonotype has at least ten counts. V usage is TRBV12-3 or TRBV12-4 and J usage is TRBJ1-6; D is ambiguous. The CDR3 length is 14 residues. V shed 5 bases and J shed 4 bases, with 9 bases lying between them. This CDR3 is CASSPSVYNSPLHF. The CDR3 DNA reads TGTGCCAGCAGTCCAAGCGTTTATAATTCACCCCTCCACTTT.

This clonotype was recorded many times. The chain employs TRBV20-1 and TRBJ1-2; D may be TRBD1 (6 bases). This CDR3 is built from 14 residues. Germline V CDR1 and CDR2: DFQATT, SNEGSKA (reference sequence). V dropped 0 bases and J dropped 7 bases, with 15 bases sitting between them. CDR3 amino acids: CSARDPTGWGGYTF. In DNA form, the CDR3 reads TGCAGTGCTAGAGACCCGACAGGATGGGGTGGCTACACCTTC.

CDR3 sequence reads: CASSYRQPSPGELFF. In DNA, the CDR3 is TGTGCCAGCAGTTATCGACAGCCGTCGCCCGGGGAGCTGTTTTTT. The chain combines TRBV6-5 with TRBJ2-2; TRBD1 is a possible D gene (5 bases). The CDR3 is 15 residues long. CDR1 MNHEY and CDR2 SVGAGI come from the germline V gene. V lost 3 bases and J lost 6, with 14 bases in between.

The chain joins TRBV10-3 to TRBJ2-7; D gene unclear. Trimming pared 5 bases from V and 0 bases from J, leaving 11 bases between. Germline CDR1 ENHRY, CDR2 SYGVKD. The CDR3 is made up of 14 amino acids. The CDR3 sequence is CAISYGRDSYEQYF. The CDR3 bases are TGTGCCATCAGTTACGGCAGAGACTCCTACGAGCAGTACTTC.

V is TRBV28 and J is TRBJ1-6; 8 bases match TRBD1. Germline CDR1 is MDHEN and CDR2 is SYDVKM. V shed 2 bases and J 11 bases; nucleotides not matched to a gene: 5. The CDR3 runs 14 residues. CDR3 bases: TGTGCCAGCAGTTTAGGGACAGGAATACCACCCCTCCACTTT. This sequence encodes CASSLGTGIPPLHF.

This clonotype was recorded many times. The V and J genes are TRBV7-9 and TRBJ2-5; D is uncertain. The V end lost 0 bases, the J end lost 1 base, and 9 bases lay between the germline ends. The germline V gene has CDR1 SEHNR and CDR2 FQNEAQ (reference sequence). The CDR3 runs 15 residues. CDR3 DNA: TGTGCCAGCAGCTTAGCTGGTCGGACCCAAGAGACCCAGTACTTC. Protein product: CASSLAGRTQETQYF.

As regards this clonotype: The conserved final phenylalanine or tryptophan is absent from the CDR3, which likely points to a read error. The limits of the CDR3 on the DNA are not certain, so only TCRdb's listed CDR3 is given. The V call is TRBV14, the J call TRBJ1-2. A total of 8 residues make up the CDR3, ends included. Germline loops: CDR1 SGHDN, CDR2 FVKESK. CDR3 sequence reads: CAISRDSY.

The rearrangement joins TRBV12-3 or TRBV12-4 to TRBJ1-1; 8 positions match TRBD1. Germline trimming cut 6 bases from V and 6 bases from J; bases unmatched to any gene: 9. This CDR3 contains 14 residues. The CDR3 DNA follows: TGTGCCAGCAGAGGGGCAGGGGGCGGGCCTGAAGCTTTCTTT. Its translation is CASRGAGGGPEAFF.

There are many counts of this clonotype. V and J are TRBV7-2 and TRBJ2-7; D could derive from TRBD1 or TRBD2 (5 bases each). CDR3 length: 12 residues. Germline CDR1 reads SGHTA; CDR2 reads FQGNSA. V was clipped by 6 bases and J by 3 bases, with 9 bases between them. Written as DNA, the CDR3 is TGTGCCAGCAGGGGGGAAAGCTACGAGCAGTACTTC. Protein: CASRGESYEQYF.